The rows below give T cell receptor beta chains drawn from one sample of a study of T cell repertoires and Cas9 in healthy adults. Profiling relied on immunoSEQ multiplex PCR, and the TCRdb table lists in-frame clones only, not all of them. Here the sample spans approximately 14,000 clones, around nine tenths being singletons. The source material was Tregs (CD4+, CD25+, CD127-, CD137-, CD154-) from PBMCs; culture status not recorded. These receptors were collected from a human donor in good health. The CDR3 runs from the conserved cysteine through the conserved F or W.

j_call v_call cdr3_aa
TRBJ2-2 TRBV11-3 CASSLVFPGELFF
TRBJ1-2 TRBV19 CASSGPRDRVYYGYTF
TRBJ1-5 TRBV6-1 CASRFRLHHQPQHF
TRBJ1-1 TRBV7-6 CASRAGPNTEAFF
TRBJ2-7 TRBV7-9 CASSPSTGTEQYF
TRBJ2-1 TRBV28 CASSSTGGGWFF
TRBJ1-6 TRBV7-9 CATEPSSYNSPLHF
TRBJ2-3 TRBV7-6 CASSLGTPRDTQYF
TRBJ2-7 TRBV5-1 CASSVTSGGLSYEQYF
TRBJ2-7 TRBV15 CATSRGRGSSYEQYF
TRBJ2-7 TRBV5-1 CASSFLDRGREQYF
TRBJ2-5 TRBV6-5 CASRTTGGRETQYF
TRBJ1-4 TRBV19 CASRQQGVATNEKLFF
TRBJ2-7 TRBV20-1 CSASVLGEQYF
TRBJ2-7 TRBV2 CATNRDRADEQYF
TRBJ1-1 TRBV19 CASNTPGSGVAFF
TRBJ1-5 TRBV28 CASNLSFGENQPQHF
TRBJ2-1 TRBV5-1 CASSPQTSGVYNEQFF
TRBJ1-2 TRBV29-1 CSVEDRAGTYGYTF
TRBJ2-2 TRBV27 CASKNLAGANTGELFF
TRBJ2-2 TRBV6-6 CASKPTTTGELFF
TRBJ1-1 TRBV2 CASIPDRWGTEAFF
TRBJ1-3 TRBV7-2 CASSLSPELSGNTIYF
TRBJ1-4 TRBV10-1 CASPQGARELFF
TRBJ2-3 TRBV7-9 CASSLGGTDTQYF
TRBJ2-1 TRBV20-1 CSAREYNEQFF
TRBJ2-5 TRBV7-7 CASSLGVAKETQYF
TRBJ1-1 TRBV11-2 CASSPQRNTEAFF
TRBJ2-7 TRBV5-1 CASSWGAGGGGTVYEQYF
TRBJ1-3 TRBV5-1 CASSLDGRALPGNTIYF
TRBJ2-2 TRBV19 CASSIGQVPGELFF
TRBJ2-7 TRBV21-1 CASSKVGGRTGDSYEQYF
TRBJ2-3 TRBV19 CASSPQRGITDTQYF
TRBJ1-2 TRBV5-4 CASSTNPTGGAWGYTF
TRBJ2-7 TRBV10-1 CAIKPDYPQYF
TRBJ2-5 TRBV4-2 CASSPTIGYGETQYF
TRBJ2-1 TRBV28 CASRKNEQFF
TRBJ2-2 TRBV6-1 CASSEGLARFANTGELFF
TRBJ1-1 TRBV7-2 CASRRERNTEAFF
TRBJ1-1 TRBV18 CASSPGGQGEAFF
TRBJ2-3 TRBV5-1 CASSWGTGYSTDTQYF
TRBJ1-1 TRBV12-5 CASGLVVGGGRWVTEAFF
TRBJ1-1 TRBV30 CAWSRTPTWGTEAFF
TRBJ2-7 TRBV2 CASRTGLYEQYF
TRBJ2-7 TRBV11-3 CASSPQRDGEQYF
TRBJ1-4 TRBV6-1 CASSEDPGQGEKLFF
TRBJ1-4 TRBV30 CAWGQHPNEKLFF
TRBJ2-2 TRBV28 CASSFWTSSTGELFF
TRBJ2-3 TRBV19 CASSIGSGGLTNTQYF
TRBJ1-2 TRBV6-6 CASRAPWGYTF
TRBJ2-2 TRBV2 CASTHRAGGKSELFF
TRBJ1-1 TRBV19 CASSVRGTNTEAFF